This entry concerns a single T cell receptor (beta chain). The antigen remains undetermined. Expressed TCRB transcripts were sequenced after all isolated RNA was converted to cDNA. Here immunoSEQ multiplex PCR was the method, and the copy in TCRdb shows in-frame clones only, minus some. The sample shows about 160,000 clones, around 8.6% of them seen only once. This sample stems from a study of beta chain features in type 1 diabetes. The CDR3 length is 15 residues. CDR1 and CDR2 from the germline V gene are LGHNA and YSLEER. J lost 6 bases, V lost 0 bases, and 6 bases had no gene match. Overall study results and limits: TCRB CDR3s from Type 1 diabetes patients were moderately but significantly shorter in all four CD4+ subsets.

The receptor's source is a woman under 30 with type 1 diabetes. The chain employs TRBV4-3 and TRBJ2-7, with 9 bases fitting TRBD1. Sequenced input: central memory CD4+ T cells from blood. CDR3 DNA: TGCGCCAGCAGCCAAGAGGGGGACAGGGATGGCGAGCAGTACTTC. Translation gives CASSQEGDRDGEQYF.